These 3 T cell receptor beta chains originate from one sample sequenced in a study of cytomegalovirus exposure and HLA in healthy donors. Amplification used 60 Vbeta primers and 13 Jbeta primers. The protocol was immunoSEQ multiplex PCR, while the TCRdb copy is restricted to in-frame clones and leaves out a portion. This table has 150,000 or so clones, 70% to 85% appearing once. Sequenced input: PBMCs. These TCRs come from a man aged 25-45 years in good health and CMV-seropositive.

This clone was detected only once. V is TRBV9 and J is TRBJ2-1, with 8 bases identical to TRBD2. CDR3 size: 14 residues. With 6 bases clipped from V and 1 base from J, the junction kept 3 bases outside the gene matches. Germline V CDR1 and CDR2: SGDLS, YYNGEE. CDR3 in DNA: TGTGCCAGCACCCCGGGAGGGTCCTACAATGAGCAGTTCTTC. It translates to CASTPGGSYNEQFF.

CDR3 in amino acids: CASSVTGTPNTEAFF. CDR3 in DNA: TGTGCCAGCAGTGTCACCGGGACACCGAACACTGAAGCTTTCTTT. The V call is TRBV2, the J call TRBJ1-1; TRBD1 is a possible D gene (6 bases). Looked up from germline, CDR1 is SNHLY and CDR2 is FYNNEI. The CDR3 has 15 residues. V was cut by 4 bases and J by 1 base, with 13 bases left in between.

This sequence joins TRBV10-3 and TRBJ2-5; TRBD2 agrees at 7 bases. CDR1 and CDR2 (germline): ENHRY, SYGVKD. V lost 2 bases and J lost 4; bases outside the gene matches: 1. This CDR3 spans 13 amino acids. DNA of the CDR3: TGTGCCATCAGTGAGGGGGGGGGAGAGACCCAGTACTTC. This encodes CAISEGGGETQYF.